The 2 T cell receptor beta chains in this list originate from one sample, sequenced in a study of blood T cell repertoires in COVID-19 (TCRdb year 2020). The library came from the immunoSEQ multiplex PCR assay. TCRdb took this table from immuneACCESS and kept in-frame rearrangements with V and J called. Such tables lack part of the clones; where checked against another copy, unresolved V genes explain under half of the gap, and the rest is unexplained. The sample yields 260,000 or so clones; under 90% were counted once. In total, the top ten clones hold 15% of the sample. Sequenced sample: PBMCs or T cells enriched from blood (not recorded which). Every receptor here comes from a man aged 18 to 30 who had recovered from COVID-19.

The rearrangement uses TRBV7-6 and TRBJ2-6, with TRBD1 matching over 9 bases. V was clipped by 5 bases and J by 4 bases; unmatched bases: 9. This CDR3 spans 17 amino acids. Germline assignment: CDR1 SGHVS and CDR2 FNYEAQ. Written as DNA, the CDR3 is TGTGCCAGCAGCCTGGACAGGGGAGGGAGCGGGGCCAACGTCCTGACTTTC. Encoded protein: CASSLDRGGSGANVLTF.

V and J are TRBV11-3 and TRBJ2-7; a weak D match, TRBD1 (6 bases). Trimming took 3 bases from V and 4 from J, leaving 13 bases between them. The CDR3 sequence is 14 residues long. Germline CDR1 SGHNT, CDR2 YENEEA. The CDR3: CASSFTGSVYEQYF. Here the CDR3 DNA reads TGTGCCAGCAGCTTCACAGGGAGCGTTTACGAGCAGTACTTC.